The sequence of this T cell receptor beta chain was determined in a study of blood T cells in healthy people across ages. The second PCR ran roughly 6 to 11 cycles with a sample-barcoded 5' primer and J-beta primers. Unique molecular identifiers of 12 random nucleotides labeled each cDNA. TCRdb itself ran the 5' RACE reads through MiXCR, one entry per CDR3 protein. Here the sample spans over a million distinct CDR3 sequences, approximately 60% being singletons. Study-wide results and limits: Nothing was known about donor CMV status, and this possibly confounded expanded clonotype changes.

Per germline, CDR1 MNHEY and CDR2 SVGAGI. The CDR3 is 13 residues long. V was pared by 8 bases and J by 0 bases, with 3 bases of the junction left unmatched. Turning to this clonotype: What it binds is unknown.

This clonotype was sampled from a man in his late teens or twenties in good health. Input material: blood. This chain uses TRBV6-5 with TRBJ1-2; TRBD1 aligns across 7 bases. CDR3 residues: CASRDRANYGYTF. CDR3 nucleotide sequence: TGTGCCAGCCGGGACAGAGCTAACTATGGCTACACCTTC.